This T cell receptor beta chain was found in a study of CD8 T cells in Susac syndrome. With random hexamers, reverse transcription was performed on about 0.45 to 1 ug of RNA. TCRdb used MiXCR to reprocess the immunoSEQ multiplex PCR reads, holding one entry per CDR3 protein. The sample shows 140,000 or so distinct CDR3 sequences, roughly 95% of them seen only once. Trimming pared 5 bases from V and 9 bases from J, leaving 20 bases between. There are 15 residues in the CDR3. Per germline, CDR1 SGHTA and CDR2 FQGNSA. TCR beta sequencing covered blood CD8+ and CD4+ T cells. The TCR was taken from a human donor with multiple sclerosis. This chain uses TRBV7-2 with TRBJ2-1; possibly TRBD2 for D (6 bases). The sequenced sample consisted of CD4+ T cells from PBMCs. This CDR3 is CASSPTGTPGGEQFF. CDR3 sequence (DNA): TGTGCCAGCAGCCCGACCGGGACTCCAGGAGGTGAGCAGTTCTTC.